The rows below give T cell receptor beta chains drawn from one sample of a study of T-cell reconstitution after alpha-beta-depleted transplantation in children. MiXCR was run by TCRdb on the PCR reads, yielding one entry per CDR3 protein. Among fewer than 550,000 distinct CDR3 sequences listed, roughly 10% were seen once. The source was PBMCs, mostly from graft donor cells, collected 180 days after TCRalphabeta/CD19-depleted stem cell transplant. The receptors come from a female patient aged 2-15 years who had a stem cell transplant for aplastic anemia, so the T cells may come from the graft donor. Each CDR3 is given with its conserved first and last residue. D genes are given only for firm matches. Clone size is shown for a subset of rows, as once, few, many or a class of expanded clone.

D gene | clone size | J gene | V gene | CDR3 protein | CDR3 DNA
TRBD1 | few | TRBJ2-6 | TRBV12-3/TRBV12-4 | CASSGGQASGANVLTF | TGTGCCAGCAGTGGGGGACAGGCCTCTGGGGCCAACGTCCTGACTTTC
. | . | TRBJ2-2 | TRBV27 | CASSSGTVRGRTGELFF | TGTGCCAGCAGTTCAGGGACAGTCAGGGGGAGGACCGGGGAGCTGTTTTTT
. | . | TRBJ1-1 | TRBV20-1 | CGLRTGALNTEAFF | TGCGGACTGAGGACGGGAGCCCTGAACACTGAAGCTTTCTTT
TRBD1 | few | TRBJ2-1 | TRBV27 | CASSFRTGANNEQFF | TGTGCCAGCAGTTTTCGGACAGGGGCAAACAATGAGCAGTTCTTC
. | . | TRBJ2-2 | TRBV7-2 | CASSRQTSINTGELFF | TGTGCCAGCAGCCGACAAACTAGCATTAACACCGGGGAGCTGTTTTTT
. | few | TRBJ2-4 | TRBV20-1 | CSARVGPKNIQYF | TGCAGTGCTAGAGTAGGCCCCAAAAACATTCAGTACTTC
. | few | TRBJ2-5 | TRBV2 | CASSDRQKETQYF | TGTGCCAGCAGTGATCGTCAGAAAGAGACCCAGTACTTC
. | . | TRBJ2-3 | TRBV12-3/TRBV12-4 | CASDGGPSTDTQYF | TGTGCCAGCGACGGAGGGCCGAGCACAGATACGCAGTATTTT
. | few | TRBJ2-1 | TRBV12-3/TRBV12-4 | CASSLRDREVAGGHRRGQFF | TGTGCCAGCAGCCTCCGGGACAGGGAGGTAGCGGGAGGCCACCGCCGAGGGCAGTTCTTC
. | . | TRBJ2-5 | TRBV6-2/TRBV6-3 | CASSYRAAQQETQYF | TGTGCCAGCAGTTACAGGGCAGCCCAACAAGAGACCCAGTACTTC
. | few | TRBJ2-7 | TRBV10-3 | CATPVKEFFYEQYF | TGTGCCACACCCGTCAAGGAATTTTTCTACGAGCAGTACTTC
. | . | TRBJ2-5 | TRBV18 | CASSPTGPSLQETQYF | TGTGCCAGCTCACCAACAGGGCCCTCTCTTCAAGAGACCCAGTACTTC
. | . | TRBJ1-1 | TRBV20-1 | CSARDRETGMNTEAFF | TGCAGTGCTAGAGATCGCGAGACAGGCATGAACACTGAAGCTTTCTTT